This T cell receptor beta chain was profiled in a study of identical twins. General study points: Clonotypes of the beta chain that were abundant in cord blood carried fewer insertions (memory repertoires showed none).

Germline-derived CDR1 and CDR2 are SEHNR and FQNEAQ (reference sequence). The CDR3 is 16 amino acids. The ends lost 5 bases at V and 4 bases at J; junction bases unmatched: 6. This clonotype has ten or more counts. Its antigen is unidentified. TCRdb itself ran the 5' RACE reads through MiXCR, one entry per CDR3 protein. The repertoire has 230,000 or so distinct CDR3 sequences, approximately 8.6% of them found once; the top ten carry less than 4%. The sample was also reused in another study, on yellow fever vaccine responses in identical twins.

The chain links TRBV7-9 to TRBJ2-3, with 13 bases matching TRBD2. The clonotype originates from a woman aged 18-29 years in good health. Material: CD8+ T cells sorted from blood. As DNA, the CDR3 is TGTGCCAGCAGCGGGACTAGCGGGACGGCCCCAGATACGCAGTATTTT. It specifies CASSGTSGTAPDTQYF.